These T cell receptor beta chains were read from a single sample in a study of T cells in Graves' hyperthyroidism and ophthalmopathy. TCRdb reprocessed the multiplex PCR reads via MiXCR and lists one record per CDR3 protein. This sample carries some 270,000 distinct CDR3 sequences, approximately 14% of them seen once, and the ten largest clones take approximately 7.9%. Source material: blood. These receptors were collected from a woman aged 40 to 55 with Graves' hyperthyroidism. CDR3s include the opening cysteine and the closing phenylalanine or tryptophan. The D gene is left open where the match is weak. Size is stated for part of the rows, as once, few or many counts, or as a class when the clone is expanded.

d_call | clone_size | j_call | v_call | cdr3_aa | cdr3_nt
TRBD2 | NA | TRBJ2-1 | TRBV3-1 | CASSQGLAGLETQFF | TGTGCCAGCAGCCAAGGACTAGCGGGGCTAGAGACCCAGTTCTTC
NA | many | TRBJ2-7 | TRBV27 | CATMRGDEQYF | TGTGCCACCATGAGGGGAGACGAGCAGTACTTC
TRBD2 | few | TRBJ2-7 | TRBV12-5 | CASGGRSSGRRYEQYF | TGTGCTAGTGGTGGGAGGTCTAGCGGTCGGCGGTACGAGCAGTACTTC
NA | few | TRBJ2-5 | TRBV30 | CAWRMAGQETQYF | TGTGCCTGGAGGATGGCGGGGCAAGAGACCCAGTACTTC
TRBD1 | many | TRBJ2-2 | TRBV6-1 | CASRTGTENTGELFF | TGTGCCAGCAGAACCGGGACAGAAAACACCGGGGAGCTGTTTTTT
NA | NA | TRBJ2-1 | TRBV7-2 | CASSSGAEQFF | TGTGCCAGCAGCTCTGGGGCAGAGCAGTTCTTC
TRBD2 | many | TRBJ2-2 | TRBV27 | CASSSPTSGRAGELFF | TGTGCCAGCAGTTCCCCGACTAGCGGGAGGGCCGGGGAGCTGTTTTTT
NA | NA | TRBJ1-2 | TRBV5-6 | CASSLVEDGYTF | TGTGCCAGCAGTCTAGTTGAGGATGGCTACACCTTC
NA | many | TRBJ2-5 | TRBV12-3/TRBV12-4 | CASSLPMYQETQYF | TGTGCCAGCAGTTTACCCATGTACCAAGAGACCCAGTACTTC
NA | NA | TRBJ2-3 | TRBV19 | CASGGREVNTDTQYF | TGTGCCAGCGGGGGAAGGGAGGTGAACACAGATACGCAGTATTTT
NA | NA | TRBJ2-5 | TRBV2 | CASSERRRGETQYF | TGTGCCAGCAGTGAACGTAGGAGAGGAGAGACCCAGTACTTC
NA | many | TRBJ2-1 | TRBV2 | CASSVSQPAYNEQFF | TGTGCCAGCAGTGTTAGTCAACCCGCCTACAATGAGCAGTTCTTC
NA | few | TRBJ2-7 | TRBV19 | CASSTVTGSEQYF | TGTGCCAGTAGTACGGTGACAGGAAGCGAGCAGTACTTC
NA | many | TRBJ2-7 | TRBV12-3/TRBV12-4 | CASSFGRRTTYEQYF | TGTGCCAGCAGTTTTGGCAGGCGGACTACCTACGAGCAGTACTTC
TRBD2 | many | TRBJ2-1 | TRBV7-2 | CASSLSSGKDEQFF | TGTGCCAGCAGCCTATCTAGCGGGAAGGATGAGCAGTTCTTC
NA | NA | TRBJ2-2 | TRBV19 | CASSIASVTGELFF | TGTGCCAGTAGTATCGCCAGCGTCACCGGGGAGCTGTTTTTT
NA | many | TRBJ1-1 | TRBV9 | CASSVVDGLPFF | TGTGCCAGCAGCGTAGTGGACGGCCTCCCTTTCTTT
TRBD2 | NA | TRBJ2-5 | TRBV6-2/TRBV6-3 | CASSRTSGSPQETQYF | TGTGCCAGCAGTCGGACTAGCGGGAGCCCCCAAGAGACCCAGTACTTC
NA | many | TRBJ1-2 | TRBV7-9 | CASLKMDGAGYTF | TGTGCCAGTCTTAAGATGGACGGAGCTGGCTACACCTTC
TRBD1 | many | TRBJ1-2 | TRBV7-8 | CASSDRGAHGGYTF | TGTGCCAGCAGCGACAGGGGGGCCCATGGGGGCTACACCTTC
TRBD2 | many | TRBJ2-7 | TRBV12-3/TRBV12-4 | CASRSSGRALHEQYF | TGTGCCAGCAGGAGTAGCGGGAGGGCCCTCCACGAGCAGTACTTC
TRBD1 | many | TRBJ1-6 | TRBV11-2 | CASSITGGAGSPLHF | TGTGCCAGCAGCATAACAGGGGGCGCGGGTTCACCCCTCCACTTT
NA | few | TRBJ2-5 | TRBV5-1 | CASSLAVAETQYF | TGCGCCAGCAGCTTGGCGGTTGCGGAGACCCAGTACTTC
NA | few | TRBJ2-7 | TRBV7-9 | CASIHKDSYEQYF | TGTGCCAGCATCCACAAGGACTCCTACGAGCAGTACTTC
NA | many | TRBJ1-5 | TRBV19 | CASSIVTSNQPQHF | TGTGCCAGTAGTATCGTAACCAGCAATCAGCCCCAGCATTTT
NA | few | TRBJ2-1 | TRBV18 | CASSPPSMSYNEQFF | TGTGCCAGCTCACCACCGAGCATGTCCTACAATGAGCAGTTCTTC
NA | many | TRBJ1-1 | TRBV29-1 | CSVNTLNTEAFF | TGCAGCGTGAATACCTTGAACACTGAAGCTTTCTTT
TRBD2 | few | TRBJ2-5 | TRBV18 | CASSPASGNQETQYF | TGTGCCAGCTCACCAGCTAGCGGGAATCAAGAGACCCAGTACTTC
TRBD2 | NA | TRBJ2-7 | TRBV20-1 | CSATGTISYEQYF | TGCAGTGCTACCGGGACTATTTCCTACGAGCAGTACTTC
NA | NA | TRBJ2-7 | TRBV29-1 | CSVDTVYEQYF | TGCAGCGTTGATACGGTGTACGAGCAGTACTTC
NA | many | TRBJ2-5 | TRBV29-1 | CSVPGAGQQTQYF | TGCAGCGTCCCCGGGGCAGGGCAACAGACCCAGTACTTC
TRBD2 | NA | TRBJ2-5 | TRBV19 | CATSGYFRGRETQYF | TGTGCCACCAGCGGGTATTTTCGCGGGAGAGAGACCCAGTACTTC
TRBD2 | many | TRBJ2-1 | TRBV20-1 | CSAPPSSGGNEQFF | TGCAGTGCCCCCCCCTCTAGCGGAGGTAATGAGCAGTTCTTC
NA | many | TRBJ1-1 | TRBV28 | CASNQDRNTEAFF | TGTGCCAGCAACCAGGACAGAAACACTGAAGCTTTCTTT
NA | few | TRBJ1-4 | TRBV4-1 | CASSQVGGFNEKLFF | TGCGCCAGCAGCCAAGTGGGGGGGTTCAATGAAAAACTGTTTTTT
NA | NA | TRBJ2-7 | TRBV6-2/TRBV6-3 | CASSYSLAGSYEQYF | TGTGCCAGCAGTTACTCGCTTGCAGGTTCCTACGAGCAGTACTTC
NA | many | TRBJ2-2 | TRBV3-1 | CASSQDRANTGELFF | TGTGCCAGCAGCCAAGACAGGGCGAACACCGGGGAGCTGTTTTTT
NA | many | TRBJ2-5 | TRBV20-1 | CSARDGERTKETQYF | TGCAGTGCTAGAGATGGCGAAAGAACCAAAGAGACCCAGTACTTC
NA | many | TRBJ1-1 | TRBV12-3/TRBV12-4 | CASIAGDVEAFF | TGTGCCAGCATTGCAGGGGATGTGGAAGCTTTCTTT
TRBD2 | many | TRBJ2-1 | TRBV2 | CASVPGTSGYNEQFF | TGTGCCAGCGTACCCGGGACTAGCGGATACAATGAGCAGTTCTTC
NA | many | TRBJ1-5 | TRBV6-1 | CASGDRNQPQHF | TGTGCCAGCGGCGACAGGAATCAGCCCCAGCATTTT